A single TCR beta chain is shown here with its context. The conserved closing phenylalanine or tryptophan is absent in this CDR3, likely reflecting a read error. The entry originates in a study of T cells in Graves' hyperthyroidism and ophthalmopathy. CDR1 is SGHAT and CDR2 is FQNNGV in the germline V gene. The CDR3 extends over 18 amino acids. Exclusion of a patient resulted from uncontrolled infection, other autoimmune disease, pregnancy or lactation. RNA transcripts provided the source from which TCR beta CDR3 regions were amplified. A first-round RT-PCR of the TCR CDR3 used the HTBI primer set. TCRdb redid the calling of the multiplex PCR reads with MiXCR, one entry per CDR3 protein. The sample has roughly 570,000 distinct CDR3 sequences; around 42% are singletons.

Source material: peripheral blood or thyroid tissue (not recorded which). The sequence derives from a woman aged 18-35 years with Graves' hyperthyroidism. The rearrangement uses TRBV11-2 and TRBJ1-2, with D perhaps TRBD1 (5 bases). CDR3: CASSQEEGQRSHNYGYTI. CDR3 coding DNA: TGCGCCAGCAGCCAAGAGGAGGGGCAGCGGAGTCATAACTATGGCTACACCATC.